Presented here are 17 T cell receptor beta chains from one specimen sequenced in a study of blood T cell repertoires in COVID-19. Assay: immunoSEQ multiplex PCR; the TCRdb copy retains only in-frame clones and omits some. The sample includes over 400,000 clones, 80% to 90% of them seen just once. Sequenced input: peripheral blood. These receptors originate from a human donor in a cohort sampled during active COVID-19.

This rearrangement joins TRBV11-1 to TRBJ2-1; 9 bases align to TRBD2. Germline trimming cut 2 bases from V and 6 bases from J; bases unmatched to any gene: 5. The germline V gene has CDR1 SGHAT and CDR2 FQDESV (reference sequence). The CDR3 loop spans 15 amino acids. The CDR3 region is CASSLSGRNTNEQFF. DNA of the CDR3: TGTGCCAGCAGCTTAAGCGGGAGGAACACCAATGAGCAGTTCTTC. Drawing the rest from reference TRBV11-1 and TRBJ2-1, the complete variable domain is EAEVAQSPRYKITEKSQAVAFWCDPISGHATLYWYRQILGQGPELLVQFQDESVVDDSQLPKDRFSAERLKGVDSTLKIQPAELGDSAMYLCASSLSGRNTNEQFFGPGTRLTVL.

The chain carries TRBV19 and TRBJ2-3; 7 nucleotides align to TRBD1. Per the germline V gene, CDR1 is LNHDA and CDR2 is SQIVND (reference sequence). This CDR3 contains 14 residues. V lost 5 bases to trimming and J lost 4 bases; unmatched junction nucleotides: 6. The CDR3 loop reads CASSRGQVSDTQYF. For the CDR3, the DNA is TGTGCCAGTAGTCGAGGACAGGTTTCAGATACGCAGTATTTT.

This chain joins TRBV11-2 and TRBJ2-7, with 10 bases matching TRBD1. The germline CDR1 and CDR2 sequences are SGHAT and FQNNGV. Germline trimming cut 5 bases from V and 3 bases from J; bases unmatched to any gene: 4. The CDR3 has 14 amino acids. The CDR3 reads CASSTGTGVYEQYF. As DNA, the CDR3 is TGTGCCAGCAGCACCGGGACAGGGGTCTACGAGCAGTACTTC.

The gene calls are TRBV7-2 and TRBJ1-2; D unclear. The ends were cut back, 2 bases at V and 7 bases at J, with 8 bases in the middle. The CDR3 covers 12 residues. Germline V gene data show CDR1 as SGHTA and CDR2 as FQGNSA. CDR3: CASSLLGLGYTF. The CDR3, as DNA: TGTGCCAGCAGCTTACTTGGGCTTGGCTACACCTTC.

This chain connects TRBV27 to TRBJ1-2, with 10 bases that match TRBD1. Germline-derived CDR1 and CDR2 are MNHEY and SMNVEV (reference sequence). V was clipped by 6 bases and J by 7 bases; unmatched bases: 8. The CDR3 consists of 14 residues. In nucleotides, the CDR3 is TGTGCCAGCAGCCGGGGACAGGGGATGTCTGGCTACACCTTC. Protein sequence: CASSRGQGMSGYTF.

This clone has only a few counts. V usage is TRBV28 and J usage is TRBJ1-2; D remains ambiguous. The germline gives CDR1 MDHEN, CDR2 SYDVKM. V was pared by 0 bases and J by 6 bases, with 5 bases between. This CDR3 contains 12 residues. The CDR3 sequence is CASSLWQDGYTF. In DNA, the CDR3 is TGTGCCAGCAGTTTATGGCAGGATGGCTACACCTTC.

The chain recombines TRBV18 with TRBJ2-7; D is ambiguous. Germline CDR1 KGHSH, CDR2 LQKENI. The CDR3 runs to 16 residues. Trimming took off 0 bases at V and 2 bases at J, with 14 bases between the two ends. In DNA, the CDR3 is TGTGCCAGCTCACCACCCATCTCCCCCCGGGCCTACGAGCAGTACTTC. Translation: CASSPPISPRAYEQYF. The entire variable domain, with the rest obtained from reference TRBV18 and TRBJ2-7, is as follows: NAGVMQNPRHLVRRRGQEARLRCSPMKGHSHVYWYRQLPEEGLKFMVYLQKENIIDESGMPKERFSAEFPKEGPSILRIQQVVRGDSAAYFCASSPPISPRAYEQYFGPGTRLTVT.

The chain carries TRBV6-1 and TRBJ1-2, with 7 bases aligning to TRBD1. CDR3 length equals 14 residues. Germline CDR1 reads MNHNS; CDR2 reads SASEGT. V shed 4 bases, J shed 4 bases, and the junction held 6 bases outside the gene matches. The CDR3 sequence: CASSADRVSYGYTF. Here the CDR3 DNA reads TGTGCCAGCAGTGCCGACAGGGTTAGCTATGGCTACACCTTC.

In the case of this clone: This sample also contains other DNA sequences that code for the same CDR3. In nucleotides, the CDR3 is TGTGCCAGTAGTACACAGGGTGGCACTGAAGCTTTCTTT. Protein product: CASSTQGGTEAFF. V gene TRBV19 combines with J gene TRBJ1-1; D may be TRBD1 (6 bases). CDR3 length: 13 amino acids. V was shortened by 4 bases and J by 4 bases, with 10 bases between the two germline ends. CDR1 and CDR2 (germline): LNHDA, SQIVND (reference sequence).

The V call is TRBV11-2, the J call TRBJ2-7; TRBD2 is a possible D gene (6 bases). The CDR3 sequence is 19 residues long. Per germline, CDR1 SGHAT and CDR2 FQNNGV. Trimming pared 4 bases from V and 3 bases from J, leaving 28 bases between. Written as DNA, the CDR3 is TGTGCCAGCAGCTCCACTAGCTTCGGGGCCCGGCGTAGCGACTACGAGCAGTACTTC. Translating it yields CASSSTSFGARRSDYEQYF.

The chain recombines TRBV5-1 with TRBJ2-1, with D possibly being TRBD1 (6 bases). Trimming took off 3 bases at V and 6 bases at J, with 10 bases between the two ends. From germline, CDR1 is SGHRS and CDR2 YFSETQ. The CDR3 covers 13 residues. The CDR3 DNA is TGCGCCAGCAGCTGGACAGACTTCAATGAGCAGTTCTTC. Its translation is CASSWTDFNEQFF. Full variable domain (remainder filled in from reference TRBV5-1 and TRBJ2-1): KAGVTQTPRYLIKTRGQQVTLSCSPISGHRSVSWYQQTPGQGLQFLFEYFSETQRNKGNFPGRFSGRQFSNSRSEMNVSTLELGDSALYLCASSWTDFNEQFFGPGTRLTVL.

The CDR3 DNA reads TGTGCCAGCAGCTCTCGGGGGAGCTCCTACGAGCAGTACTTC. Translating it yields CASSSRGSSYEQYF. This chain connects TRBV5-8 to TRBJ2-7; possible D gene TRBD2, 6 bases. V lost 3 bases and J lost 0, with 10 bases in between. Germline values: CDR1 SGHTS, CDR2 YDEGEE. The CDR3 covers 14 residues.

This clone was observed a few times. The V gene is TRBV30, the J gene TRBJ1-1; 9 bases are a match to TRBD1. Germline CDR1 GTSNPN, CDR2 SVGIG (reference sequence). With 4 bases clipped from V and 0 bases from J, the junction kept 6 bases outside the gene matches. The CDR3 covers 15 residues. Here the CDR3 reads CAWTKWTGVNTEAFF. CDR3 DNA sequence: TGTGCCTGGACGAAGTGGACAGGGGTGAACACTGAAGCTTTCTTT.

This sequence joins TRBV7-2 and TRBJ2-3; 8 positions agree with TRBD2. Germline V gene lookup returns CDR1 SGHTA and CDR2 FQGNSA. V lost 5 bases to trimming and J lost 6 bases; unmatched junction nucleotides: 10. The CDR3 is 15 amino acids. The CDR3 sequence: CASSLGSGEWDTQYF. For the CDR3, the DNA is TGTGCCAGCAGCCTGGGTAGCGGGGAGTGGGATACGCAGTATTTT.

The CDR3, as DNA: TGTGCCAGCAGCCTGGACAGGGGGCTTTCTCGGCCTTACTCTGGAAACACCATATATTTT. Protein product: CASSLDRGLSRPYSGNTIYF. The chain is built from TRBV5-4 and TRBJ1-3; TRBD1 agrees at 11 bases. CDR3 length: 20 amino acids. Germline V gives CDR1 SGHNT, CDR2 YYREEE (reference sequence). Trimming cost V 4 bases and J 0 bases; bases outside gene matches: 15. The full variable domain, with the rest looked up from reference TRBV5-4 and TRBJ1-3, is ETGVTQSPTHLIKTRGQQVTLRCSSQSGHNTVSWYQQALGQGPQFIFQYYREEENGRGNFPPRFSGLQFPNYSSELNVNALELDDSALYLCASSLDRGLSRPYSGNTIYFGEGSWLTVV.

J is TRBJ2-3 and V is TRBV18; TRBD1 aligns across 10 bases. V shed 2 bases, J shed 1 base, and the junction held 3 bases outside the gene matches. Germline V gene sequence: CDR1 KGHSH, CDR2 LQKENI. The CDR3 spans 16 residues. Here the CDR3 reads CASSPSGQGGTDTQYF. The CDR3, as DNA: TGTGCCAGCTCACCATCCGGACAGGGGGGCACAGATACGCAGTATTTT.

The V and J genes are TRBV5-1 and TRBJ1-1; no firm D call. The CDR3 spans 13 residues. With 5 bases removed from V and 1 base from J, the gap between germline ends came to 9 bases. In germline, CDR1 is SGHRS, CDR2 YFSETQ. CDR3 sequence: CASRRSENTEAFF. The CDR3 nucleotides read TGCGCCAGCAGACGGAGCGAGAACACTGAAGCTTTCTTT.